Described below is a single T cell receptor beta chain sequence and its context. Its antigen is still unknown. This sample was taken from a study of CD8 T cells in Susac syndrome. General study points: Susac syndrome CD4+ T cell repertoires showed no clonal expansion.

Recently defined diagnostic criteria for definite or probable disease were fulfilled by Susac syndrome patients. J gave up 8 bases and V 11 bases, and 14 bases lay outside the gene matches. CDR1 and CDR2 (germline): LNHDA, SQIVND (reference sequence). CDR3 size: 14 residues. Random hexamers were used to reverse transcribe roughly 0.45 to 1 ug of RNA. TCRdb re-analysed the immunoSEQ multiplex PCR reads in MiXCR, keeping a single row per CDR3 protein. The sample records approximately 180,000 distinct CDR3 sequences, just under 95% being singletons. The sample comprised CD4+ T cells from PBMCs. The J gene is TRBJ2-2, the V gene TRBV19, with TRBD2 matching 7 bases. This clonotype was obtained from a human donor with Susac syndrome. The CDR3 loop is CAASPAGVGGELFF. The CDR3, as DNA: TGTGCCGCCAGCCCGGCGGGAGTGGGTGGGGAGCTGTTTTTT.